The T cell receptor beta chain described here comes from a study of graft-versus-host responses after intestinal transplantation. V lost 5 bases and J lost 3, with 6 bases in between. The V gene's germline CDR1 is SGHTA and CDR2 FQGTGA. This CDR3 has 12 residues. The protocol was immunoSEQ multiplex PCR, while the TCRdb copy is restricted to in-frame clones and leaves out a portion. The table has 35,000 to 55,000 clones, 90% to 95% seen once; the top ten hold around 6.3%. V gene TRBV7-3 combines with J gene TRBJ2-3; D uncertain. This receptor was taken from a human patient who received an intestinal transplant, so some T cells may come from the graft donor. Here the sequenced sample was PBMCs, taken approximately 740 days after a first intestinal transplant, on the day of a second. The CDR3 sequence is CASSHGTDTQYF. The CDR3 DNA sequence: TGTGCCAGCAGCCATGGGACAGATACGCAGTATTTT. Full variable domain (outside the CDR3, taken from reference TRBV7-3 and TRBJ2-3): GAGVSQTPSNKVTEKGKYVELRCDPISGHTALYWYRQSLGQGPEFLIYFQGTGAADDSGLPNDRFFAVRPEGSVSTLKIQRTERGDSAVYLCASSHGTDTQYFGPGTRLTVL.